What follows is one T cell receptor (beta chain) and its context. Trimming cost V 4 bases and J 0 bases; bases outside gene matches: 3. The CDR3 loop spans 14 amino acids. Germline CDR1 reads SGHRS; CDR2 reads YFSETQ. Produced via immunoSEQ multiplex PCR; TCRdb's table is partial and in-frame only. Of approximately 78,000 clones listed, about 95% were seen once; the top ten hold about 0.25%. The data belong to a study of technical replicates of blood from a handful of donors. The TCR comes from a human donor in good health. The sample comprised T cells isolated from PBMCs. This chain connects TRBV5-1 to TRBJ1-1; TRBD1 matches 7 bases. The CDR3 nucleotides are TGCGCCAGCAGCCATGGGACAGTGAACACTGAAGCTTTCTTT. This sequence encodes CASSHGTVNTEAFF.